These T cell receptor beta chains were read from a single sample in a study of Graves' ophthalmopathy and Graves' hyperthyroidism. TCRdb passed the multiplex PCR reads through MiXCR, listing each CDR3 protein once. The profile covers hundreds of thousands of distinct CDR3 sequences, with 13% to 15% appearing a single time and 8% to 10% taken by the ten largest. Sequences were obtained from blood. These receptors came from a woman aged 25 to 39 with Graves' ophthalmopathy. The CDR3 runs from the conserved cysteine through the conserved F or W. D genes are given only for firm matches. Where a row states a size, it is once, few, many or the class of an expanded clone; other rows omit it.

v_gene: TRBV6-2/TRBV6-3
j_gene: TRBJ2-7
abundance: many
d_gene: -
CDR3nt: TGTGCCAGCAGTTACTCACGATGGCCCTACGAGCAGTACTTC
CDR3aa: CASSYSRWPYEQYF

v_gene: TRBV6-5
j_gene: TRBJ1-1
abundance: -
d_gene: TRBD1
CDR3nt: TGTGCCAGCAGTTTAGGACAGGGGAGCTCTGAAGCTTTCTTT
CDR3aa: CASSLGQGSSEAFF

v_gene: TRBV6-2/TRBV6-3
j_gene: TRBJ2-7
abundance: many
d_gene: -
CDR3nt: TGTGCCAGCAGTTACTTCCCAGGGCGTCTTTACGAGCAGTACTTC
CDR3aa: CASSYFPGRLYEQYF

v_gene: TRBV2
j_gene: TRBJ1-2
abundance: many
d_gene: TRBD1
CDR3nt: TGTGCCAGCAGAGGGGACAGGGAGGGTTCCTATGGCTACACCTTC
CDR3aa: CASRGDREGSYGYTF

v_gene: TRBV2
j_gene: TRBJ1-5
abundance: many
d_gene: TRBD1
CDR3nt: TGTGCCAGCAGCGCCGACAGGGGGCTTCAGCCCCAGCATTTT
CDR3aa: CASSADRGLQPQHF

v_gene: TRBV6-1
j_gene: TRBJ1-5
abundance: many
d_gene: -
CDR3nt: TGTGCCAGCAGTGAAGGCCGGAATCAGCCCCAGCATTTT
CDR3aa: CASSEGRNQPQHF

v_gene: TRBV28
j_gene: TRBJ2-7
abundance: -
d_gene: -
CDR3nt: TGTGCCAGCCGGCCGGTACAGAGCTACGATCAGTACTTC
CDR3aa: CASRPVQSYDQYF

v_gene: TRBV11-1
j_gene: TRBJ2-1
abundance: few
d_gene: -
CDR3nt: TGTGCCAGCAGCTTACGAGGGAGCGGATACAATGAGCAGTTCTTC
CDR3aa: CASSLRGSGYNEQFF

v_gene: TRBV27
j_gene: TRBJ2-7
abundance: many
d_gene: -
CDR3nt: TGTGCCAGCAGTTTAATCGCTCGCGGCTCCTACGAGCAGTACTTC
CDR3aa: CASSLIARGSYEQYF

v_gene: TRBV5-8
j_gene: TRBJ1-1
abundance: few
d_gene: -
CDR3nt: TGTGCCAGCACCGGGAGTATGAACACTGAAGCTTTCTTT
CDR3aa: CASTGSMNTEAFF

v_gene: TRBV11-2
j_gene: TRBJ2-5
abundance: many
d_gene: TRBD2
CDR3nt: TGTGCCAGCAGGCAAGGGACTAGCGGGGTCCAGACCCAGTACTTC
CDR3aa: CASRQGTSGVQTQYF

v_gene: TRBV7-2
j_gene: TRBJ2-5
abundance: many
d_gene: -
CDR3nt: TGTGCCAGCAGCTTACCAACCCAGACCCAGTACTTC
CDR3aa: CASSLPTQTQYF

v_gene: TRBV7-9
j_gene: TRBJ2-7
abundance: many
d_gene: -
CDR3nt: TGTGCCAGCCTAGGCCGCGGGTCCTACGAGCAGTACTTC
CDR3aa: CASLGRGSYEQYF

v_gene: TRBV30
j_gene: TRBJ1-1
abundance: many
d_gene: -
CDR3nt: TGTGCCTGGAGGATGAACACTGAAGCTTTCTTT
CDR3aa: CAWRMNTEAFF

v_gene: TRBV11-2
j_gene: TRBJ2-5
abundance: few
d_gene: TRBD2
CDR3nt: TGTGCCAGCAGCTTAGGACTAGCGGGGGGGGGCCCCCAAGAGACCCAGTACTTC
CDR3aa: CASSLGLAGGGPQETQYF

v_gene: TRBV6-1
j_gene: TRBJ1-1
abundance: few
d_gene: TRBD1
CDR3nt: TGTGCCAGCAGTCCCACTCGACAGGGGGCAGGTGAAGCTTTCTTT
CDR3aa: CASSPTRQGAGEAFF

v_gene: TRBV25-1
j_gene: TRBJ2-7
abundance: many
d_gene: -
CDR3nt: TGTGCCAGCAGTCGGGGGGCAACTTCCTACGAGCAGTACTTC
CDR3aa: CASSRGATSYEQYF

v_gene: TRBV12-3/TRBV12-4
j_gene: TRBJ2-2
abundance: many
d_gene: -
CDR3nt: TGTGCCAGCAGTAAGGCTTCCACCGGGGAGCTGTTTTTT
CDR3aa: CASSKASTGELFF

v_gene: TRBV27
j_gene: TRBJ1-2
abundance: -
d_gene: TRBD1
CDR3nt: TGTGCCAGCAGGCGCTCAAGACAGGGGGCCTATGGCTACACCTTC
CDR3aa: CASRRSRQGAYGYTF

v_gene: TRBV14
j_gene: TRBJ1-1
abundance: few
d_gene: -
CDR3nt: TGTGCCAGCAGCCAAGATCTCGGTCTTCGGGCTTTCTTT
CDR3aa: CASSQDLGLRAFF

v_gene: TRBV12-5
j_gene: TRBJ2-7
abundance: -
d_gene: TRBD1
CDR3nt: TGTGCTAGTGGATGGGACAGGGGGTTCCGTGAGGACGATCAGTACTTC
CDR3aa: CASGWDRGFREDDQYF

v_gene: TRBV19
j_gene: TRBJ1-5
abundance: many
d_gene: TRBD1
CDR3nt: TGTGCCAGTAGTATGACAGGGGGCGTGGAGCCCCAGCATTTT
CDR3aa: CASSMTGGVEPQHF